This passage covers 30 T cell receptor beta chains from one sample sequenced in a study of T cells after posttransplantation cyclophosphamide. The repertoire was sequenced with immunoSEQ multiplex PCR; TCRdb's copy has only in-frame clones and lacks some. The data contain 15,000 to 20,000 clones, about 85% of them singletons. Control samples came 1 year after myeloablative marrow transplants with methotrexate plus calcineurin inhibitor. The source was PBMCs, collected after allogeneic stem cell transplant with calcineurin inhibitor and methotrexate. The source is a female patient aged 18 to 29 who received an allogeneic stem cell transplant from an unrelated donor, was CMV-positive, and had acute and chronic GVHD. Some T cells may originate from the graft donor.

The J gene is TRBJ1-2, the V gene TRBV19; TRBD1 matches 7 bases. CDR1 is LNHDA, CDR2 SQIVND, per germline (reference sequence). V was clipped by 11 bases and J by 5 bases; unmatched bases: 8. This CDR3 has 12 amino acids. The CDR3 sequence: CAGRTGAYGYTF. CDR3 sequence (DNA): TGTGCCGGCCGGACAGGAGCGTATGGCTACACCTTC.

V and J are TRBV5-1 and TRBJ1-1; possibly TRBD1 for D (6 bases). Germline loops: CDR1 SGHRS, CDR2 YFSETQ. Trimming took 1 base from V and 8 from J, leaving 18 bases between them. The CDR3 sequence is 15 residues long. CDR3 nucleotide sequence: TGCGCCAGCAGCTTGACCTTCCACAGGGCAGCCGAAGCTTTCTTT. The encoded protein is CASSLTFHRAAEAFF. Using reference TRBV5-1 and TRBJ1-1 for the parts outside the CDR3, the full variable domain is KAGVTQTPRYLIKTRGQQVTLSCSPISGHRSVSWYQQTPGQGLQFLFEYFSETQRNKGNFPGRFSGRQFSNSRSEMNVSTLELGDSALYLCASSLTFHRAAEAFFGQGTRLTVV.

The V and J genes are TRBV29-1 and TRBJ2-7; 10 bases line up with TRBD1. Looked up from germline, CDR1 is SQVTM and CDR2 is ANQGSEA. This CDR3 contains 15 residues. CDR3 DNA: TGCAGTGCAATTTGGCCCGGGACAGGGGATTACGAGCAGTACTTC. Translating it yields CSAIWPGTGDYEQYF.

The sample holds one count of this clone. The chain's CDR3 is CASTTTGGMREQYF. The DNA of the CDR3 is TGCGCCAGCACCACGACTGGCGGGATGCGAGAGCAGTACTTC. The chain carries TRBV5-1 and TRBJ2-5; maybe TRBD2 (6 bases). The CDR3 is 14 amino acids. Germline lookup yields CDR1 SGHRS and CDR2 YFSETQ. Trimming left V 6 bases short and J 11 bases short, with 23 bases between.

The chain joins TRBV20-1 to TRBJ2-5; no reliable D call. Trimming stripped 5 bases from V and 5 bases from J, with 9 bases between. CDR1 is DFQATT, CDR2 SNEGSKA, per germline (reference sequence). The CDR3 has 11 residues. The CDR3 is CSALLFETQYF. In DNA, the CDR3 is TGCAGTGCTTTATTGTTCGAGACCCAGTACTTC.

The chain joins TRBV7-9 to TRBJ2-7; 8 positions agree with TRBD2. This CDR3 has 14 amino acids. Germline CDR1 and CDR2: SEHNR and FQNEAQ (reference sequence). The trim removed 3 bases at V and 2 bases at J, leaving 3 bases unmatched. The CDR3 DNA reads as TGTGCCAGCAGCTTGACTAGCGCAACCTACGAGCAGTACTTC. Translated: CASSLTSATYEQYF.

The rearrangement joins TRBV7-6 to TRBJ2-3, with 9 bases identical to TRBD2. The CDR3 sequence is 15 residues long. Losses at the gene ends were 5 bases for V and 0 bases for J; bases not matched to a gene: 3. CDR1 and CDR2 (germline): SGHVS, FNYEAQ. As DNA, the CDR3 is TGTGCCAGCAGCGAGAGCGGGAGGAGCACAGATACGCAGTATTTT. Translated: CASSESGRSTDTQYF.

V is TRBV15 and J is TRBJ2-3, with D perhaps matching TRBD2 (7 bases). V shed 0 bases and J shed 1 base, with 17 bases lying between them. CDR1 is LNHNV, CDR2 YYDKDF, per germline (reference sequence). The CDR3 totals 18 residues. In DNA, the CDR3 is TGTGCCACCAGCAGAGACCCCACGGGGGCGGGGGGCACAGATACGCAGTATTTT. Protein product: CATSRDPTGAGGTDTQYF.

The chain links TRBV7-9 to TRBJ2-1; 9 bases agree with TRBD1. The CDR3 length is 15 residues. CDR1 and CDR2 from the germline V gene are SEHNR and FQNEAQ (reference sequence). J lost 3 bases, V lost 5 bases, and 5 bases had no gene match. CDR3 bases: TGTGCCAGCAGCCGAACAGGGGGCAACTACAATGAGCAGTTCTTC. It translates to CASSRTGGNYNEQFF.

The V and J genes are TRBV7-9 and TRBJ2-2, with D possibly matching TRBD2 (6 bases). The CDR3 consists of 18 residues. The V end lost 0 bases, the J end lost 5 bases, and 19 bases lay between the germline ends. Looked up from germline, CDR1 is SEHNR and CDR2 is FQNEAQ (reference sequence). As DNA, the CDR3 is TGTGCCAGCAGCTTAGCAGGAGGGACTCCTCTAACTACCGGGGAGCTGTTTTTT. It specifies CASSLAGGTPLTTGELFF.

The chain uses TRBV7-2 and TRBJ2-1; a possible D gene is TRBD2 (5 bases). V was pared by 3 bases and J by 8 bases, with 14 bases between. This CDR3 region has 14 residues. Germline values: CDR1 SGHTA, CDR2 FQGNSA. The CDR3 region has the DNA TGTGCCAGCAGCTTTACTAGTTCCGAGCATGAGCAGTTCTTC. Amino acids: CASSFTSSEHEQFF.

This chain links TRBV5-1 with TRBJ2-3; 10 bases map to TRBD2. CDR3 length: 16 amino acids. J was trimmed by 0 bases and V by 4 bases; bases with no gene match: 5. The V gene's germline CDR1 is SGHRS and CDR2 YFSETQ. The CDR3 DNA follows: TGCGCCAGCAGCGATAGCGGGAGGCCTAGCACAGATACGCAGTATTTT. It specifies CASSDSGRPSTDTQYF.

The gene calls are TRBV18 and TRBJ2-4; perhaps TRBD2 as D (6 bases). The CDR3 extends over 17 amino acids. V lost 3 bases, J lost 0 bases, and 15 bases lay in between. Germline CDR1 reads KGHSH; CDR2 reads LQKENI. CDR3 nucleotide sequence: TGTGCCAGCTCACCCATGACTAGGGAACTAGCCAAAAACATTCAGTACTTC. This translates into CASSPMTRELAKNIQYF.

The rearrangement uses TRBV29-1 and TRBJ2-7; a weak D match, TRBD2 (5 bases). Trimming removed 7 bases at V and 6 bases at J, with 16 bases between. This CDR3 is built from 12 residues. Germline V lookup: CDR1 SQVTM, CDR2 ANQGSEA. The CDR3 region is CSARWARGEQYF. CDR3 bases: TGCAGCGCCAGGTGGGCTCGGGGCGAGCAGTACTTC.

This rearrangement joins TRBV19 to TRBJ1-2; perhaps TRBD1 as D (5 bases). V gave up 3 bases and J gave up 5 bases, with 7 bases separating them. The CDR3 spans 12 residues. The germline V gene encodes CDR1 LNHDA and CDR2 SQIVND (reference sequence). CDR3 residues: CASSMAGYGYTF. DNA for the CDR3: TGTGCCAGTAGTATGGCAGGGTATGGCTACACCTTC. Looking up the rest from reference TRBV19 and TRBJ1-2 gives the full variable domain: DGGITQSPKYLFRKEGQNVTLSCEQNLNHDAMYWYRQDPGQGLRLIYYSQIVNDFQKGDIAEGYSVSREKKESFPLTVTSAQKNPTAFYLCASSMAGYGYTFGSGTRLTVV.

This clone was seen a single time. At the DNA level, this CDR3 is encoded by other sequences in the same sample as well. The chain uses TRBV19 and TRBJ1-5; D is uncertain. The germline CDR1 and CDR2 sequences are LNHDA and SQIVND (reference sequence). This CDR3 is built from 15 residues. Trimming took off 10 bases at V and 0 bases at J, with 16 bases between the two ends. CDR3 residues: CATSGRMASNQPQHF. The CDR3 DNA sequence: TGTGCCACTTCGGGAAGAATGGCTAGCAATCAGCCCCAGCATTTT. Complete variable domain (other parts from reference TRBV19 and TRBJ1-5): DGGITQSPKYLFRKEGQNVTLSCEQNLNHDAMYWYRQDPGQGLRLIYYSQIVNDFQKGDIAEGYSVSREKKESFPLTVTSAQKNPTAFYLCATSGRMASNQPQHFGDGTRLSIL.

CDR3 in amino acids: CASSLGVSGETQYF. The CDR3 DNA reads as TGTGCCAGCAGCTTAGGGGTTTCAGGAGAGACCCAGTACTTC. The chain links TRBV7-6 to TRBJ2-5; D gene ambiguous. This CDR3 contains 14 residues. Germline V CDR1 and CDR2: SGHVS, FNYEAQ. V was clipped by 1 base and J by 4 bases, with 10 bases between them. The entire variable domain, with the rest obtained from reference TRBV7-6 and TRBJ2-5, is as follows: GAGVSQSPRYKVTKRGQDVALRCDPISGHVSLYWYRQALGQGPEFLTYFNYEAQQDKSGLPNDRFSAERPEGSISTLTIQRTEQRDSAMYRCASSLGVSGETQYFGPGTRLLVL.

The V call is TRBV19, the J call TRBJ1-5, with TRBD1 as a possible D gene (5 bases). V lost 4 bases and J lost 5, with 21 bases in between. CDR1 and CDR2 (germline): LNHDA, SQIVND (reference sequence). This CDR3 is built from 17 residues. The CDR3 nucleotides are TGTGCCAGTAGTAGCCAGGGCTTCAGAGCGGGACATCAGCCCCAGCATTTT. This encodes CASSSQGFRAGHQPQHF.

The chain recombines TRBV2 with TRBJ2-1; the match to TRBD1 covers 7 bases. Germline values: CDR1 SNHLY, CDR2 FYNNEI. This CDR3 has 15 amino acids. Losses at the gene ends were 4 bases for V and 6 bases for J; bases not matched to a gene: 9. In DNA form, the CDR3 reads TGTGCCAGCAGTGCAGGAGACAGGGAGTTCAATGAGCAGTTCTTC. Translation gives CASSAGDREFNEQFF.

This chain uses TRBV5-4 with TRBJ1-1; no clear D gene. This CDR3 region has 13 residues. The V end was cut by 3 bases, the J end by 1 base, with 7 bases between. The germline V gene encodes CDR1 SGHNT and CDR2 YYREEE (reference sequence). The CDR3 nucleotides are TGTGCCAGCAGCTCGGGAGAGAACACTGAAGCTTTCTTT. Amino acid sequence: CASSSGENTEAFF.

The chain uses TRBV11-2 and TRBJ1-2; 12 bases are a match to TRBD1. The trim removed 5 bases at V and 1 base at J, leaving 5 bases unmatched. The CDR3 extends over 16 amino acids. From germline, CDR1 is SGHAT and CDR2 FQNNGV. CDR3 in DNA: TGTGCCAGCAGCCCGGGGACAGGGGGCCTTAACTATGGCTACACCTTC. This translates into CASSPGTGGLNYGYTF.

CDR3: CASSPIPLQGSGANVLTF. The CDR3 region has the DNA TGTGCCAGCTCACCAATCCCCTTACAGGGATCTGGGGCCAACGTCCTGACTTTC. The J gene is TRBJ2-6, the V gene TRBV18, with D tentatively TRBD1 (6 bases). The germline V gene has CDR1 KGHSH and CDR2 LQKENI. The CDR3 loop spans 18 amino acids. Trimming left V 2 bases short and J 1 base short, with 15 bases between.

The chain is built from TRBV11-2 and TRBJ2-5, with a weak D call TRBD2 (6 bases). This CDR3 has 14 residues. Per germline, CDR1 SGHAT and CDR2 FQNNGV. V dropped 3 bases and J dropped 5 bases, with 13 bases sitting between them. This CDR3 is CASSFEAGRETQYF. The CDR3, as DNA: TGTGCCAGCAGCTTTGAGGCGGGGAGGGAGACCCAGTACTTC. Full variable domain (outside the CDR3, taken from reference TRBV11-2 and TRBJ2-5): EAGVAQSPRYKIIEKRQSVAFWCNPISGHATLYWYQQILGQGPKLLIQFQNNGVVDDSQLPKDRFSAERLKGVDSTLKIQPAKLEDSAVYLCASSFEAGRETQYFGPGTRLLVL.

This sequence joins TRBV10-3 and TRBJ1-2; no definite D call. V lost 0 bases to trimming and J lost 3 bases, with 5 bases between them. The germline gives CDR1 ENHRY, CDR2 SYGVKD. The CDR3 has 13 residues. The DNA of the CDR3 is TGTGCCATCAGTGAGTCGGAGGACTATGGCTACACCTTC. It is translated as CAISESEDYGYTF.

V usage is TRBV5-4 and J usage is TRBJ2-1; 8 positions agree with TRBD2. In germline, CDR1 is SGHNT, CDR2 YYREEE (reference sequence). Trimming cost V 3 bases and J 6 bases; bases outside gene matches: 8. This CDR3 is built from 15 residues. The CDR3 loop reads CASSWGLGGRNEQFF. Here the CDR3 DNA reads TGTGCCAGCAGCTGGGGACTAGGGGGTCGCAATGAGCAGTTCTTC.

The CDR3 spells CASSLDREYGYTF. In nucleotides, the CDR3 is TGTGCCAGCAGTTTGGACAGGGAATATGGCTACACCTTC. The chain has TRBV6-5 and TRBJ1-2, with 8 bases fitting TRBD1. V lost 4 bases and J lost 5; bases outside the gene matches: 3. Looked up from germline, CDR1 is MNHEY and CDR2 is SVGAGI. The CDR3 covers 13 residues.

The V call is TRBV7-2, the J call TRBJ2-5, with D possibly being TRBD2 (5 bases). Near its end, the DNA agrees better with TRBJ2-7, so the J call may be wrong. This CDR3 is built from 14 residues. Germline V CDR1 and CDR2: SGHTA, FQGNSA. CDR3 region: CASSPGLEGYEQYF. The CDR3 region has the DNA TGTGCCAGCAGTCCGGGCCTCGAGGGCTACGAGCAGTACTTC.

The CDR3 DNA follows: TGTGCCAGCAGTGAAGCGACCAGGGCCCGGGGGTATCAGCCCCAGCATTTT. Encoded protein: CASSEATRARGYQPQHF. J is TRBJ1-5 and V is TRBV6-1, with TRBD1 as a possible D gene (5 bases). V was pared by 0 bases and J by 5 bases, with 17 bases between. There are 17 residues in the CDR3. CDR1 and CDR2 from the germline V gene are MNHNS and SASEGT.

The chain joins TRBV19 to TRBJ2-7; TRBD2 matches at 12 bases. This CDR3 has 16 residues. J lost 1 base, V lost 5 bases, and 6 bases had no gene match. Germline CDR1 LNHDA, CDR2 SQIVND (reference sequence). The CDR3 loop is CASSRTSGTWSYEQYF. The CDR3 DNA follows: TGTGCCAGTAGTCGGACTAGCGGGACCTGGTCCTACGAGCAGTACTTC.

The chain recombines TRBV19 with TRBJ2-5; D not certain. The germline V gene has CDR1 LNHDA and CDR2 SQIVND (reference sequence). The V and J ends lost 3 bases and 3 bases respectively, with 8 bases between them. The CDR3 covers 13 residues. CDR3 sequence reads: CASSIARKETQYF. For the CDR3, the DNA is TGTGCCAGTAGTATTGCGCGAAAAGAGACCCAGTACTTC.